These 17 T cell receptor beta chains share one sample of origin, sequenced in a study of blood T cell repertoires in COVID-19. Only in-frame clones appear in the TCRdb table, and some are missing; sequencing was by immunoSEQ multiplex PCR. Of roughly 410,000 clones in the sample, around 91% were seen once. The sample was peripheral blood. The receptors stem from a woman between 40 and 50 years old with COVID-19, enrolled during active disease.

The gene calls are TRBV28 and TRBJ2-1; 8 bases are a match to TRBD2. The trim removed 2 bases at V and 5 bases at J, leaving 5 bases unmatched. Germline CDR1 MDHEN, CDR2 SYDVKM. The CDR3 consists of 15 residues. CDR3 nucleotides: TGTGCCAGCAGTTTAGGCGGGAGGTCCCACAATGAGCAGTTCTTC. This encodes CASSLGGRSHNEQFF.

The chain employs TRBV15 and TRBJ2-7; 7 nucleotides match TRBD1. V shed 5 bases and J 3 bases; nucleotides not matched to a gene: 7. The CDR3 spans 14 residues. CDR1 LNHNV and CDR2 YYDKDF come from the germline V gene (reference sequence). The CDR3 region is CATSPRQGNYEQYF. The DNA for the CDR3 is TGTGCCACCAGCCCCCGACAGGGAAACTACGAGCAGTACTTC. Full variable domain (rest looked up from reference TRBV15 and TRBJ2-7): DAMVIQNPRYQVTQFGKPVTLSCSQTLNHNVMYWYQQKSSQAPKLLFHYYDKDFNNEADTPDNFQSRRPNTSFCFLDIRSPGLGDTAMYLCATSPRQGNYEQYFGPGTRLTVT.

The chain combines TRBV7-9 with TRBJ1-5, with 7 bases aligning to TRBD1. Germline lookup yields CDR1 SEHNR and CDR2 FQNEAQ (reference sequence). This CDR3 is 13 amino acids long. Germline trimming cut 1 base from V and 11 bases from J; bases unmatched to any gene: 5. As DNA, the CDR3 is TGTGCCAGCAGCTTAGGAAACAGGGGAGCCCAGCATTTT. It codes for CASSLGNRGAQHF.

This clone is a singleton in its sample. The chain has TRBV19 and TRBJ2-5, with TRBD2 as a possible D gene (6 bases). This CDR3 contains 15 residues. V dropped 3 bases and J dropped 7 bases, with 18 bases sitting between them. Per the germline V gene, CDR1 is LNHDA and CDR2 is SQIVND (reference sequence). The CDR3 loop is CASSMGLGLVGTQYF. Here the CDR3 DNA reads TGTGCCAGTAGTATGGGACTGGGCCTTGTGGGGACCCAGTACTTC.

V gene TRBV12-3 or TRBV12-4 combines with J gene TRBJ1-3; no definite D call. The CDR3 has 12 residues. Trimming stripped 10 bases from V and 4 bases from J, with 11 bases between. The CDR3 nucleotides read TGTGCCACCACGCAGACAGGAAACACCATATATTTT. This encodes CATTQTGNTIYF.

This clone was observed at least ten times. The chain couples TRBV5-1 to TRBJ2-3, with TRBD2 as a possible D gene (5 bases). The V and J ends lost 1 base and 9 bases respectively, with 12 bases between them. This CDR3 is built from 13 residues. Germline CDR1 reads SGHRS; CDR2 reads YFSETQ. This CDR3 reads CASSLTTSETQYF. CDR3 bases: TGCGCCAGCAGCTTGACCACTAGTGAGACGCAGTATTTT. Combining the CDR3 with reference TRBV5-1 and TRBJ2-3 gives the whole variable domain KAGVTQTPRYLIKTRGQQVTLSCSPISGHRSVSWYQQTPGQGLQFLFEYFSETQRNKGNFPGRFSGRQFSNSRSEMNVSTLELGDSALYLCASSLTTSETQYFGPGTRLTVL.

V gene TRBV19 combines with J gene TRBJ1-5; perhaps TRBD1 as D (6 bases). From germline, CDR1 is LNHDA and CDR2 SQIVND (reference sequence). The CDR3 is 17 residues long. V was clipped by 7 bases and J by 2 bases, with 21 bases between them. In nucleotides, the CDR3 is TGTGCCAGTAAGGGGGGGCAGGGGATTGTCGGCAATCAGCCCCAGCATTTT. Encoded protein: CASKGGQGIVGNQPQHF.

V is TRBV28 and J is TRBJ1-6; 8 bases map to TRBD1. Germline V gene sequence: CDR1 MDHEN, CDR2 SYDVKM. The V segment lost 6 bases and the J segment 5 bases; nucleotides outside the gene matches: 3. The CDR3 totals 14 residues. CDR3: CASSPGQDNSPLHF. CDR3 nucleotide sequence: TGTGCCAGCAGCCCGGGACAGGATAATTCACCCCTCCACTTT.

The chain couples TRBV7-2 to TRBJ1-4; tentatively, D is TRBD1 (6 bases). Germline V gives CDR1 SGHTA, CDR2 FQGNSA. CDR3 length: 16 residues. V was pared by 3 bases and J by 0 bases, with 11 bases between. CDR3 DNA: TGTGCCAGCAGCTTGCTGGGGGCTCCAACTAATGAAAAACTGTTTTTT. Its translation: CASSLLGAPTNEKLFF.

The chain employs TRBV29-1 and TRBJ2-5, with D unclear. V gave up 1 base and J gave up 0 bases, with 9 bases separating them. CDR3 size: 14 residues. Germline-derived CDR1 and CDR2 are SQVTM and ANQGSEA. The CDR3 spells CSVEAVEYQETQYF. CDR3 nucleotides: TGCAGCGTTGAAGCGGTAGAGTACCAAGAGACCCAGTACTTC. Based on the CDR3 plus reference TRBV29-1 and TRBJ2-5, the full variable domain is SAVISQKPSRDICQRGTSLTIQCQVDSQVTMMFWYRQQPGQSLTLIATANQGSEATYESGFVIDKFPISRPNLTFSTLTVSNMSPEDSSIYLCSVEAVEYQETQYFGPGTRLLVL.

The chain is built from TRBV5-1 and TRBJ1-2; the match to TRBD1 covers 7 bases. Germline CDR1 reads SGHRS; CDR2 reads YFSETQ. The CDR3 has 15 residues. V shed 7 bases and J 3 bases; nucleotides not matched to a gene: 12. CDR3 sequence: CASRYLSGGDYGYTF. The CDR3 region has the DNA TGCGCCAGCCGCTACCTTTCAGGGGGTGACTATGGCTACACCTTC.

The chain joins TRBV7-8 to TRBJ1-3; perhaps TRBD1 as D (5 bases). This CDR3 spans 14 amino acids. Germline assignment: CDR1 SGHVS and CDR2 FQNEAQ. V shed 5 bases and J shed 0 bases, with 8 bases lying between them. DNA of the CDR3: TGTGCCAGCAGCAGACAGCTCTCTGGAAACACCATATATTTT. Its translation: CASSRQLSGNTIYF.

The V gene is TRBV7-3, the J gene TRBJ2-1; 7 bases line up with TRBD1. Germline assignment: CDR1 SGHTA and CDR2 FQGTGA. The CDR3 length is 13 residues. V was clipped by 3 bases and J by 6 bases; unmatched bases: 2. The CDR3 coding sequence is TGTGCCAGCAGCTTTACAGGGGTCAATGAGCAGTTCTTC. The encoded protein is CASSFTGVNEQFF.

In its sample, this clone was seen once. The chain has TRBV28 and TRBJ1-1; 8 bases are a match to TRBD1. The J segment lost 0 bases and the V segment lost 3 bases, leaving 3 bases of the junction unmatched. Germline CDR1 is MDHEN and CDR2 is SYDVKM. This CDR3 region has 15 residues. The CDR3: CASSFAGGMNTEAFF. The CDR3 nucleotides read TGTGCCAGCAGTTTCGCAGGGGGCATGAACACTGAAGCTTTCTTT.

V usage is TRBV5-4 and J usage is TRBJ1-1; 12 positions match TRBD1. The CDR3 length is 16 residues. Germline CDR1 SGHNT, CDR2 YYREEE (reference sequence). J was trimmed by 0 bases and V by 3 bases; bases with no gene match: 3. Written as DNA, the CDR3 is TGTGCCAGCAGCTCGGGACAGGGGGCTGTGAACACTGAAGCTTTCTTT. Encoded protein: CASSSGQGAVNTEAFF.

This clone was recorded at least ten times. The chain uses TRBV6-5 and TRBJ2-1, with D perhaps matching TRBD1 (6 bases). CDR1 is MNHEY and CDR2 is SVGAGI in the germline V gene. The CDR3 runs 15 residues. Trimming took 5 bases from V and 0 from J, leaving 11 bases between them. The CDR3 spells CASSITGSSYNEQFF. The DNA for the CDR3 is TGTGCCAGCAGTATCACAGGGAGCTCCTACAATGAGCAGTTCTTC.

This clone was counted only a few times. V usage is TRBV10-3 and J usage is TRBJ2-2, with D possibly matching TRBD1 (7 bases). This CDR3 comprises 14 residues. Trimming stripped 2 bases from V and 6 bases from J, with 10 bases between. In germline, CDR1 is ENHRY, CDR2 SYGVKD. The CDR3 reads CAISEDREAGELFF. CDR3 nucleotides: TGTGCCATCAGTGAGGACAGGGAGGCCGGGGAGCTGTTTTTT.